Described below is a single TCR beta chain sequence and its context. This record comes from a study of blood T cell repertoires in COVID-19. Study-wide context: The United States, Italy and Spain supplied acute and convalescent COVID-19 samples.

Assay used: immunoSEQ multiplex PCR; TCRdb lists only in-frame clones, some missing. The sample includes 400,000 or so clones, less than 95% seen only once; the top ten take about 0.6%. Germline CDR1 is ENHRY and CDR2 is SYGVKD. The ends lost 6 bases at V and 5 bases at J; junction bases unmatched: 3. The CDR3 has 13 amino acids. The chain links TRBV10-3 to TRBJ1-5; 8 nucleotides agree with TRBD1. The clonotype was recovered from a man between 18 and 35 years old who had recovered from COVID-19. Material for sequencing was PBMCs or T cells enriched from blood (not recorded which). CDR3 coding DNA: TGTGCCATCAGGACAGGGGAAGATCAGCCCCAGCATTTT. Translated: CAIRTGEDQPQHF.